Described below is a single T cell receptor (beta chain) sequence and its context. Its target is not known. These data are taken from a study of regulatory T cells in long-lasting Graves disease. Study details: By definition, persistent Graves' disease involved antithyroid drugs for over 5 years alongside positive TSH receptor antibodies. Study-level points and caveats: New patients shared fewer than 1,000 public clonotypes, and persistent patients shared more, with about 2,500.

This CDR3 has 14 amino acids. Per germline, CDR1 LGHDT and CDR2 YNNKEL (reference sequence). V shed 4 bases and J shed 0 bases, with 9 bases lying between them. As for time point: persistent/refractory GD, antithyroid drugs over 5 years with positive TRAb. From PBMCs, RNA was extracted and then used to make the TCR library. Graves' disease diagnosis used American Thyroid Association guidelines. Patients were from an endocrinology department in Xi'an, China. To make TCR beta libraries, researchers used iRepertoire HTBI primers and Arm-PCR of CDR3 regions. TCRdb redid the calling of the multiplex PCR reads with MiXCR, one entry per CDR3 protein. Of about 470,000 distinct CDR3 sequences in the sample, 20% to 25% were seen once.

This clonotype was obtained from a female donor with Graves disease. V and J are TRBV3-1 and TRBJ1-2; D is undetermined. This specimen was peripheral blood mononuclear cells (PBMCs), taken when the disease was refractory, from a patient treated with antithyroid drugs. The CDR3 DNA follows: TGTGCCAGCAGCCCGGACGGCGCTAACTATGGCTACACCTTC. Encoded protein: CASSPDGANYGYTF.